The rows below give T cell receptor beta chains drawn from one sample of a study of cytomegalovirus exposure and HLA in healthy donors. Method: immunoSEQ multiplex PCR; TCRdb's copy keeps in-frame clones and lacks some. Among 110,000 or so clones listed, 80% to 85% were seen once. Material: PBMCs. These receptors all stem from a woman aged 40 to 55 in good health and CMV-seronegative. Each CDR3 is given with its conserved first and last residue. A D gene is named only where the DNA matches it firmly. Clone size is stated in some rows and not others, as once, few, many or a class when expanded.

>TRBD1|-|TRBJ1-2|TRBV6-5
TGTGCCAGCAGCGCCGCCGACAGGGTTTGGGGCTACACCTTC
CASSAADRVWGYTF
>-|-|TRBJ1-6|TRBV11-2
TGTGCCAGCAGTACCAGTGGCTCACCCCTCCACTTT
CASSTSGSPLHF
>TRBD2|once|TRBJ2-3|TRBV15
TGTGCCACCAGCAGAACCCTAGCGGGAGGCGCAGATACGCAGTATTTT
CATSRTLAGGADTQYF
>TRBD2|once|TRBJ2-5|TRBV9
TGTGCCAGCAGCCCGCACGCGACCTCGGGGGGAGAGACCCAGTACTTC
CASSPHATSGGETQYF
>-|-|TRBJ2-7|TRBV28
TGTGCCAGCAGTCTAACGGGGTTGGGTTACGAGCAGTACTTC
CASSLTGLGYEQYF
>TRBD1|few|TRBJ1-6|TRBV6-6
TGTGCCAGCAGAGGGGGTGGGGACAGGGAATCACCCCTCCACTTT
CASRGGGDRESPLHF
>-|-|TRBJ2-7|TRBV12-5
TGTGCTAGTGGTTTGGTGGGACATTCCCCCTACGAGCAGTACTTC
CASGLVGHSPYEQYF
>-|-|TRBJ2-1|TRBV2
TGTGCCAGCACGGGCCTCAGGGATACAAGCAATTACAATGAGCAGTTCTTC
CASTGLRDTSNYNEQFF
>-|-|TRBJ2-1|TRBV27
TGTGCCAGCAGTTTAAGCAGGGGAAATGAGCAGTTCTTC
CASSLSRGNEQFF
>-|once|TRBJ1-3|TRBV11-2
TGTGCCAGCAGCCCCCGACAGCGTTTAATCATATATTTT
CASSPRQRLIIYF
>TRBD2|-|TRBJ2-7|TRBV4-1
TGCGCCAGCAGCCAAGGAATCAAGCTAGCGGGGATTCCTTACGAGCAGTACTTC
CASSQGIKLAGIPYEQYF
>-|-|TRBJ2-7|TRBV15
TGTGCCACCAGCAGAGTCGAGCGCCTCTACGAGCAGTACTTC
CATSRVERLYEQYF
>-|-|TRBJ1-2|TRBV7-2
TGTGCCAGCAGCGTAGGTTTTTCCTCGTCTCTAGCGGACACCTTC
CASSVGFSSSLADTF
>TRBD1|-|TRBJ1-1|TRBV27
TGTGCCAGCAGTTTATCGAGAGGGGGCCGGCAAGCTTTCTTT
CASSLSRGGRQAFF
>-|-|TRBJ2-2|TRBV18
TGTGCCAGCTCACCGCGGCAGAACACCGGGGAGCTGTTTTTT
CASSPRQNTGELFF
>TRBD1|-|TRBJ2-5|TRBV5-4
TGTGCCAGCAGCTTGGGAGGACAGGGGGCAATTAAGGAGACCCAGTACTTC
CASSLGGQGAIKETQYF
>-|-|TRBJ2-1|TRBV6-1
TGTGCCAGCAGTGAAAGGAGGGAGCTGATTGGAGAGCAGTTCTTC
CASSERRELIGEQFF
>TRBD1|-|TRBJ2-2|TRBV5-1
TGCGCCAGCAGCACGACCGGGACAGCCACCGGGGAGCTGTTTTTT
CASSTTGTATGELFF
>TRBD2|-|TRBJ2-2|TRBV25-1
TGTGCCAGCAGTTCTAGCGGGAGCTACGGGGAGCTGTTTTTT
CASSSSGSYGELFF
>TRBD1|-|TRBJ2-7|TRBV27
TGTGCCAGTTCTGGGACAGGGCTTTACGAGCAGTACTTC
CASSGTGLYEQYF
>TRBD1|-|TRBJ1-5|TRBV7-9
TGTTCCAGCAGCCCGACAGGGGACCAGCCCCAGCATTTT
CSSSPTGDQPQHF
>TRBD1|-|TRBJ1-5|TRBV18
TGTGCCAGCTCACCACGGGACAGGGGCACGGAGCCCCAGCATTTT
CASSPRDRGTEPQHF
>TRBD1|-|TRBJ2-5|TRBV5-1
TGCGCCAGCAGCTTGGGGGGACAGCAAGAGACCCAGTACTTC
CASSLGGQQETQYF
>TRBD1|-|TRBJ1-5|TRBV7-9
TGTGCCAGCAGTTATGGACAGGGAGGGAATCAGCCCCAGCATTTT
CASSYGQGGNQPQHF
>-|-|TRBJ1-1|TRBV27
TGTGCCAGCTCAAACAGGGCCACGAACACTGAAGCTTTCTTT
CASSNRATNTEAFF
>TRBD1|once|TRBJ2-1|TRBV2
TGTGCCAGCAGTGTGGGACAGGCGGGGTCCAATGAGCAGTTCTTC
CASSVGQAGSNEQFF
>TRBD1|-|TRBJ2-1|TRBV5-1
TGCGCCAGCAGGCAGACAGGGTCTATGAACAATGAGCAGTTCTTC
CASRQTGSMNNEQFF
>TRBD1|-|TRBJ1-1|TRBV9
TGTGCCAGCAGCGCGGGACAGGGGGCGCGAGCTTTCTTT
CASSAGQGARAFF
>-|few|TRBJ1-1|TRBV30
TGTGCCTGGAGTGTTGGAGGGAGCACTGAAGCTTTCTTT
CAWSVGGSTEAFF
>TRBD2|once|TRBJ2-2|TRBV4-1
TGCGCCAGCAGCCGCGCTGTAGCGGGGGGTCACACCGGGGAGCTGTTTTTT
CASSRAVAGGHTGELFF
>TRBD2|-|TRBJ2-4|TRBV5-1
TGCGCCAGCAGCAATAGCGGGGGGGCCGGAAACATTCAGTACTTC
CASSNSGGAGNIQYF
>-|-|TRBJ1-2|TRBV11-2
TGTGCCAGCAGCTTAAAGGGAGGGGTGGGTTATGGCTACACCTTC
CASSLKGGVGYGYTF
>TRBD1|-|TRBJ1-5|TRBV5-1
TGCGCCAGCAGCTTGGTTCGGACAGGGATACCAAAAAATAGCAATCAGCCCCAGCATTTT
CASSLVRTGIPKNSNQPQHF
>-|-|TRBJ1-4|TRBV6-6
TGTGCCAGCAGCGGGGGTTCGGCTGAAAAACTGTTTTTT
CASSGGSAEKLFF
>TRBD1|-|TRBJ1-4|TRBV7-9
TGTGCCAGCAGCCAACCGGGACAGGGGAATGAAAAACTGTTTTTT
CASSQPGQGNEKLFF
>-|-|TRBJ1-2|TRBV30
TGTGCCTGGAGTGTGGCTTGGAACTATGGCTACACCTTC
CAWSVAWNYGYTF
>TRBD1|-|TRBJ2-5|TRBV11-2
TGTGCCAGCACGGGACAGGGTGAGGAGACCCAGTACTTC
CASTGQGEETQYF
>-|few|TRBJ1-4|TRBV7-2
TGTGCCAGCAGCTTTTCCTCGGAAAAACTGTTTTTT
CASSFSSEKLFF
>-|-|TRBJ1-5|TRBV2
TGTGCCAGCAATCCCTGGCAGGGTAGCAATCAGCCCCAGCATTTT
CASNPWQGSNQPQHF
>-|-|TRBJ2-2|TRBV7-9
TGTGCCAGCAGCTTAAGTTTTGGCGGGAACACCGGGGAGCTGTTTTTT
CASSLSFGGNTGELFF
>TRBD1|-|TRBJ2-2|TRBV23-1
TGCGCCAGCAGTCACTCGGGGACAGGGGGCCCCGGGGAGCTGTTTTTT
CASSHSGTGGPGELFF
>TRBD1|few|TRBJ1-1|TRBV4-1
TGCGCCAGCAGCCAGGGTCGACAGGGGAGGGGGATGAACACTGAAGCTTTCTTT
CASSQGRQGRGMNTEAFF
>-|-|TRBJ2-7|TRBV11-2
TGTGCCAGCAGCTTAGATGCGTTTAGCTCCTACGAGCAGTACTTC
CASSLDAFSSYEQYF
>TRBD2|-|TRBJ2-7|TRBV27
TGTGCCAGCAGTCCAATGCCCAGGACTAGCGGGGGGGCCTACGAGCAGTACTTC
CASSPMPRTSGGAYEQYF
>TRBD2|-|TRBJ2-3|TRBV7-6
TGTGCCAGCAGCCAAAGCGGGGGCTTCACAGATACGCAGTATTTT
CASSQSGGFTDTQYF
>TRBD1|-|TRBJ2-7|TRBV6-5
TGTGCCAGCAGTTATGACAGGACAGGAACCTACGAGCAGTACTTC
CASSYDRTGTYEQYF
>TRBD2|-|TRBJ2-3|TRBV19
TGTGCCAGTAGGCCCGGGAGGGCGGGAGGGCGTGAGAGCACAGATACGCAGTATTTT
CASRPGRAGGRESTDTQYF
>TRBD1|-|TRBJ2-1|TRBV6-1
TGTGCCAGCAGGAGGGGGTACAGGGGAACAGAGCAGTTCTTC
CASRRGYRGTEQFF
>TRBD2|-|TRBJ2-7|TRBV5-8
TGTGCCAGCAACGGGGGGGGGCTACGAGTTTGCGAGCAGTACTTC
CASNGGGLRVCEQYF
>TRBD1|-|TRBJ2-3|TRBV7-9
TGTGCCAGCAGCTTAGGGACAGGGCGCACAGATACGCAGTATTTT
CASSLGTGRTDTQYF
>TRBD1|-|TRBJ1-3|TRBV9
TGTGCCAGCAGCGCAGGGGACAGTACCTTCTCTGGAAACACCATATATTTT
CASSAGDSTFSGNTIYF
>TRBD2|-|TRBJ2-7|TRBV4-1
TGCGCCAGCAGCCAAGATACGGGGGGGGTCCCTTACGAGCAGTACTTC
CASSQDTGGVPYEQYF